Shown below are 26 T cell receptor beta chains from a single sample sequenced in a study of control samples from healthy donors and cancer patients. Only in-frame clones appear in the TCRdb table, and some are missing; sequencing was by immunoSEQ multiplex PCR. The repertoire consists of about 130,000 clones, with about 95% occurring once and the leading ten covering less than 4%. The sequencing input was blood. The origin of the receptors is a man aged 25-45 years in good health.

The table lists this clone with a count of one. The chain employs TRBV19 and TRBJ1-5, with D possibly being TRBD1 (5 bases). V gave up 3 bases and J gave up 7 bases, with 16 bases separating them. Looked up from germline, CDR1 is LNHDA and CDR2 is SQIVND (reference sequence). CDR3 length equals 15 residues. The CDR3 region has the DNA TGTGCCAGTAGTATTCTGGGGCAAAAGGCCCAGCCCCAGCATTTT. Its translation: CASSILGQKAQPQHF.

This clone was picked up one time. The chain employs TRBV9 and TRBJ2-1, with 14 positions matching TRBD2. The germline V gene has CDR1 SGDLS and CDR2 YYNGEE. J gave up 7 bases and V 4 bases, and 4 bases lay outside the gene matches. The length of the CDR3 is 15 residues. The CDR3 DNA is TGTGCCAGCAGCCAGACTAGCGGGGGGGCGAATGAGCAGTTCTTC. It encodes CASSQTSGGANEQFF. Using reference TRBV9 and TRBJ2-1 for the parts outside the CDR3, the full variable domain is DSGVTQTPKHLITATGQRVTLRCSPRSGDLSVYWYQQSLDQGLQFLIQYYNGEERAKGNILERFSAQQFPDLHSELNLSSLELGDSALYFCASSQTSGGANEQFFGPGTRLTVL.

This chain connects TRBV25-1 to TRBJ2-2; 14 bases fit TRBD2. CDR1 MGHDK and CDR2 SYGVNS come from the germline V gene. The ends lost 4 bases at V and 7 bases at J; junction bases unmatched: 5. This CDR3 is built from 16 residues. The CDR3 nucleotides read TGTGCCAGCAGTGGGGGACTAGCGGGGGCGAGCGGGGAGCTGTTTTTT. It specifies CASSGGLAGASGELFF.

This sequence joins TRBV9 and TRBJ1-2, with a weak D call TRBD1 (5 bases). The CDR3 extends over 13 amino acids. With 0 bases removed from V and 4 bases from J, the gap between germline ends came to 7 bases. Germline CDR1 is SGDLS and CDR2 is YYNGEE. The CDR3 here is CASSVEDSYGYTF. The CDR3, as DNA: TGTGCCAGCAGCGTAGAAGACAGCTATGGCTACACCTTC.

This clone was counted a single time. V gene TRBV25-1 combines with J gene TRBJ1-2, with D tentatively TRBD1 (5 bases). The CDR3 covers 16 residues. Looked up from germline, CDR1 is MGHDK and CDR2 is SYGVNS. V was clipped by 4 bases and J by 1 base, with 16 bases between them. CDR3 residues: CASSAPGRDHNYGYTF. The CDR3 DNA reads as TGTGCCAGCAGTGCCCCGGGCAGGGACCATAACTATGGCTACACCTTC.

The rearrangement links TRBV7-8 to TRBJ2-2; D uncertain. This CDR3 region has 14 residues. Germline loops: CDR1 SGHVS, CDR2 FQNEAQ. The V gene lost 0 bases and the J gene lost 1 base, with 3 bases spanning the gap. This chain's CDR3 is CASSLAVNTGELFF. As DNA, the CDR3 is TGTGCCAGCAGCTTAGCGGTGAACACCGGGGAGCTGTTTTTT. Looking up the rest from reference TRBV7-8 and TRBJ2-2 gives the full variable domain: GAGVSQSPRYKVAKRGQDVALRCDPISGHVSLFWYQQALGQGPEFLTYFQNEAQLDKSGLPSDRFFAERPEGSVSTLKIQRTQQEDSAVYLCASSLAVNTGELFFGEGSRLTVL.

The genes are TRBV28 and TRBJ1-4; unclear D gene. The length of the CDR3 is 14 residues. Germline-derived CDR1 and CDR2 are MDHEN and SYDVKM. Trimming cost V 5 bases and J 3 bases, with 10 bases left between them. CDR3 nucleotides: TGTGCCAGCAGTAGCCCGGTTTCTAATGAAAAACTGTTTTTT. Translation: CASSSPVSNEKLFF.

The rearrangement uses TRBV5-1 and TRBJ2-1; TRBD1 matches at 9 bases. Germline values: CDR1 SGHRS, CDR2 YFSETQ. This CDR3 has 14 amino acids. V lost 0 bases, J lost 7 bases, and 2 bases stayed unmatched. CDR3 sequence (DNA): TGCGCCAGCAGCTTGGGGGACAGGGTTAATGAGCAGTTCTTC. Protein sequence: CASSLGDRVNEQFF.

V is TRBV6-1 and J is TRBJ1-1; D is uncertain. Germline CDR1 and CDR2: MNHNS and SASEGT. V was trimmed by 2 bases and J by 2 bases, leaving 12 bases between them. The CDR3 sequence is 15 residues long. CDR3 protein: CASSERRQYNTEAFF. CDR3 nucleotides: TGTGCCAGCAGTGAAAGGCGTCAGTATAACACTGAAGCTTTCTTT.

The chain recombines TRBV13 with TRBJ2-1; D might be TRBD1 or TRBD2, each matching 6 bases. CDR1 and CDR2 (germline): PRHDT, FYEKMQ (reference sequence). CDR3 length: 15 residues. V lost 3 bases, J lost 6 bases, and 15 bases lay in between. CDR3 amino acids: CASSFRGAAGNEQFF. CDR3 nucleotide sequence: TGTGCCAGCAGCTTTAGGGGGGCGGCGGGCAATGAGCAGTTCTTC.

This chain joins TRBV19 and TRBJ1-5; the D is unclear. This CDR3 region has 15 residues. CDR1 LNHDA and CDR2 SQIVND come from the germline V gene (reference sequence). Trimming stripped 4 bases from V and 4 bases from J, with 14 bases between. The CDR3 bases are TGTGCCAGTAGTACCGGGATTCCTGTGAATCAGCCCCAGCATTTT. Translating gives CASSTGIPVNQPQHF.

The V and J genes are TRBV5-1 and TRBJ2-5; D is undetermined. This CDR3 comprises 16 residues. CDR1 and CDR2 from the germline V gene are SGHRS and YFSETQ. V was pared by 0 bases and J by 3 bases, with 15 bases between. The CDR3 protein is CASSLGWASSEETQYF. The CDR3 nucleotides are TGCGCCAGCAGCTTGGGATGGGCTTCCTCTGAAGAGACCCAGTACTTC.

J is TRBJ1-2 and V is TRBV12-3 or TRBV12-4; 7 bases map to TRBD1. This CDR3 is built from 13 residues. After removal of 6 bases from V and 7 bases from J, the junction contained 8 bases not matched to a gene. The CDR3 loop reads CASSLQGGAGYTF. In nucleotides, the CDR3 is TGTGCCAGCAGCCTCCAGGGGGGAGCTGGCTACACCTTC.

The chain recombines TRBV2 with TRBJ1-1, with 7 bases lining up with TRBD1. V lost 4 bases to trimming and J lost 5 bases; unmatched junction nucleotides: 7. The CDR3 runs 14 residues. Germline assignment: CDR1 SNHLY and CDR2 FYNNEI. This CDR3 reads CASSGGGGRTEAFF. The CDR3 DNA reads TGTGCCAGCAGTGGTGGAGGGGGCAGGACTGAAGCTTTCTTT. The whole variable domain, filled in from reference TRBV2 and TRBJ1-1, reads EPEVTQTPSHQVTQMGQEVILRCVPISNHLYFYWYRQILGQKVEFLVSFYNNEISEKSEIFDDQFSVERPDGSNFTLKIRSTKLEDSAMYFCASSGGGGRTEAFFGQGTRLTVV.

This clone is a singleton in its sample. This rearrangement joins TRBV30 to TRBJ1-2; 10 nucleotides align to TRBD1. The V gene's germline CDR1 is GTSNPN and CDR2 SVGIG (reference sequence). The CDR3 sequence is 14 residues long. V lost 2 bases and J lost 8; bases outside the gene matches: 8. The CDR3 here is CAWSRQGARSGYTF. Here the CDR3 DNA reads TGTGCCTGGAGTCGACAGGGGGCGCGTAGCGGCTACACCTTC.

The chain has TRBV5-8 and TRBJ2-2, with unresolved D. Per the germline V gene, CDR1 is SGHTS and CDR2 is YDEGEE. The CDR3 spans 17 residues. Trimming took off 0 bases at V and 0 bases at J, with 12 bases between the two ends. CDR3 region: CASSLDIRVTNTGELFF. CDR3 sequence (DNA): TGTGCCAGCAGCTTGGACATTCGGGTTACGAACACCGGGGAGCTGTTTTTT.

CDR3 residues: CASSFPQRGENTGELFF. CDR3 nucleotides: TGTGCCAGCAGCTTTCCTCAGCGGGGAGAGAACACCGGGGAGCTGTTTTTT. The chain employs TRBV7-9 and TRBJ2-2, with 7 positions matching TRBD2. The CDR3 is made up of 17 amino acids. Per germline, CDR1 SEHNR and CDR2 FQNEAQ (reference sequence). Losses at the gene ends were 3 bases for V and 1 base for J; bases not matched to a gene: 8.

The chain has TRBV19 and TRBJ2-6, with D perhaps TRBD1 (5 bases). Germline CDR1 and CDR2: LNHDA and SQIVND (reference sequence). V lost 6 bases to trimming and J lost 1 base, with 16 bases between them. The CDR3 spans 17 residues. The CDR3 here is CASSSRGLSSGANVLTF. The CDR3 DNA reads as TGTGCCAGTAGCTCAAGGGGTTTATCTTCTGGGGCCAACGTCCTGACTTTC.

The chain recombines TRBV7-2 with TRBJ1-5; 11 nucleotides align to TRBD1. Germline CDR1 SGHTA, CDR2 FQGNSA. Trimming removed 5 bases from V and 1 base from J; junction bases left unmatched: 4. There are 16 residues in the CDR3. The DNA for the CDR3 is TGTGCCAGCAGCCCGGGACAGGGGGTAAGCAATCAGCCCCAGCATTTT. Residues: CASSPGQGVSNQPQHF.

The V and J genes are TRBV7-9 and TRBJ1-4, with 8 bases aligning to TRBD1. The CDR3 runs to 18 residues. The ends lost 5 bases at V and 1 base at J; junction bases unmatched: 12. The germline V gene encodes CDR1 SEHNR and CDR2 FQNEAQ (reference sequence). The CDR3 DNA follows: TGTGCCAGCAGCCTCGTAAGGACAGGGATCCTAACTAATGAAAAACTGTTTTTT. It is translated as CASSLVRTGILTNEKLFF.

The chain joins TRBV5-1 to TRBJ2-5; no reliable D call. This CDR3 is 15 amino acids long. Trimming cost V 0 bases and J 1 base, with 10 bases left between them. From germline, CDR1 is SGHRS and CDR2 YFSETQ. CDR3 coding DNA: TGCGCCAGCAGCTTGGGCGGACCCCTCCAAGAGACCCAGTACTTC. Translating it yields CASSLGGPLQETQYF.

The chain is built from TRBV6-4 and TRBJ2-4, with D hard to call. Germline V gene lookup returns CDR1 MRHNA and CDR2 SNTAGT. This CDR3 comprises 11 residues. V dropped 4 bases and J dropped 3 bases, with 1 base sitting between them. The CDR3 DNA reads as TGTGCCAGCAGTGTCAAAAACATTCAGTACTTC. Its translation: CASSVKNIQYF.

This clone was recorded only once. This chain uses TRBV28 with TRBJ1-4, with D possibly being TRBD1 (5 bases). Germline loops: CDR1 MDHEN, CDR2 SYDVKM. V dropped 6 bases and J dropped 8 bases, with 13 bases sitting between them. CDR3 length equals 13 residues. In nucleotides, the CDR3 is TGTGCCAGCAGGGGGGACGCGTACGAAAAACTGTTTTTT. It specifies CASRGDAYEKLFF.

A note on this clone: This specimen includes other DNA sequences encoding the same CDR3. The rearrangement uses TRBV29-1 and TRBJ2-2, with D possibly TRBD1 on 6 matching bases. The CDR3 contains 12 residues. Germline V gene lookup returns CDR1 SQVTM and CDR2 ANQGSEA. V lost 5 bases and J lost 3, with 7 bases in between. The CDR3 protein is CSVPGDTGELFF. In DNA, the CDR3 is TGCAGCGTTCCAGGGGACACCGGGGAGCTGTTTTTT.

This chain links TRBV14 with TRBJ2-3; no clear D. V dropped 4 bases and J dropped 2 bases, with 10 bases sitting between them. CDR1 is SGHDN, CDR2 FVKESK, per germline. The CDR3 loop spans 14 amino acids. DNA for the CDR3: TGTGCCAGCAGCCCATCTCGAGCCACAGATACGCAGTATTTT. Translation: CASSPSRATDTQYF.

The CDR3 reads CASSVEWSVRGANTGELFF. The CDR3 DNA reads as TGTGCCAGCAGCGTAGAATGGTCTGTCAGGGGGGCGAACACCGGGGAGCTGTTTTTT. This chain links TRBV9 with TRBJ2-2; D is possibly TRBD1 (7 bases). V was clipped by 0 bases and J by 0 bases, with 18 bases between them. The CDR3 runs to 19 residues. From germline, CDR1 is SGDLS and CDR2 YYNGEE.